Below are 19 T cell receptor beta chains sequenced from a single sample in a study of blood T cell repertoires in COVID-19. Measured with immunoSEQ multiplex PCR; TCRdb has only the in-frame clones, and not every one. This sample yields about 230,000 clones, of which roughly 85% are seen a single time; roughly a tenth belongs to the top ten. The specimen was PBMCs or T cells enriched from blood (not recorded which). Source of these receptors: a man younger than 45 who had recovered from COVID-19.

The rearrangement uses TRBV30 and TRBJ1-2; D is possibly TRBD1 (6 bases). Trimming shortened V by 4 bases and J by 4 bases, and 10 bases separated the two germline ends. The length of the CDR3 is 12 residues. CDR1 is GTSNPN and CDR2 is SVGIG in the germline V gene (reference sequence). CDR3 DNA sequence: TGTGCCTGGATGGTAGGGGGCTATGGCTACACCTTC. Translation gives CAWMVGGYGYTF.

This sequence joins TRBV5-1 and TRBJ2-7, with TRBD1 matching 7 bases. Germline V gene lookup returns CDR1 SGHRS and CDR2 YFSETQ. CDR3 length: 11 residues. In DNA, the CDR3 is TGCCCAAAGACAGGGATGAACGAGCAGTACTTC. This gives the protein CPKTGMNEQYF.

The gene calls are TRBV6-2 or TRBV6-3 and TRBJ1-5; D unclear. CDR1 MNHEY and CDR2 SVGEGT come from the germline V gene. There are 12 residues in the CDR3. With 5 bases removed from V and 9 bases from J, the gap between germline ends came to 11 bases. This chain's CDR3 is CASSTPLWPQHF. As DNA, the CDR3 is TGTGCCAGCAGTACCCCACTATGGCCCCAGCATTTT.

The chain employs TRBV11-2 and TRBJ2-1; maybe TRBD1 (5 bases). This CDR3 has 15 residues. Germline V gene data show CDR1 as SGHAT and CDR2 as FQNNGV. V was shortened by 6 bases and J by 0 bases, with 12 bases between the two germline ends. The chain's CDR3 is CASRKTGSSYNEQFF. The CDR3, as DNA: TGTGCCAGCAGGAAAACAGGTAGCTCCTACAATGAGCAGTTCTTC.

The chain employs TRBV6-5 and TRBJ1-4, with unresolved D. Germline-derived CDR1 and CDR2 are MNHEY and SVGAGI. Trimming left V 2 bases short and J 5 bases short, with 9 bases between. This CDR3 spans 14 amino acids. The CDR3 sequence: CASSYTDGNEKLFF. CDR3 DNA: TGTGCCAGCAGTTACACCGACGGGAATGAAAAACTGTTTTTT.

This chain links TRBV7-3 with TRBJ2-1; 7 nucleotides match TRBD2. The CDR3 loop spans 15 amino acids. The junction had 2 bases not matched to a gene; V was cut back by 3 bases and J by 0 bases. Germline CDR1 is SGHTA and CDR2 is FQGTGA. For the CDR3, the DNA is TGTGCCAGCAGCTTTACGGGGGGCTCCTACAATGAGCAGTTCTTC. Translating it yields CASSFTGGSYNEQFF.

This clone was seen once. The chain is built from TRBV6-5 and TRBJ1-2, with D unresolved. The CDR3 has 13 amino acids. Trimming cost V 2 bases and J 3 bases, with 7 bases left between them. CDR1 and CDR2 (germline): MNHEY, SVGAGI. The CDR3 bases are TGTGCCAGCAGTTACCTTACAGACTATGGCTACACCTTC. Translating it yields CASSYLTDYGYTF.

Concerning this clone itself: One end of the junction is discordant with germline, which a read error may explain. The chain employs TRBV6-5 and TRBJ2-1; TRBD1 matches at 11 bases. From germline, CDR1 is MNHEY and CDR2 SVGAGI. The CDR3 runs 15 residues. CDR3 sequence (DNA): TGTGCCAGCAGTGACTCCGGGACAGGGGGCAATGAGCAGTTCTTC. Translated, it gives CASSDSGTGGNEQFF.

This chain uses TRBV19 with TRBJ2-7; 7 bases line up with TRBD1. The ends lost 7 bases at V and 2 bases at J; junction bases unmatched: 11. The CDR3 has 15 amino acids. Looked up from germline, CDR1 is LNHDA and CDR2 is SQIVND (reference sequence). As DNA, the CDR3 is TGTGCCAGTACCCTCCAAGGGGACAGAACCTACGAGCAGTACTTC. Translation: CASTLQGDRTYEQYF.

In nucleotides, the CDR3 is TGTGCCAGCAGCCGACTAGCGGGAGGGCCAAGTGAGCAGTTCTTC. Protein sequence: CASSRLAGGPSEQFF. The chain uses TRBV25-1 and TRBJ2-1; 14 nucleotides line up with TRBD2. The CDR3 runs to 15 residues. V trimming: 6 bases; J trimming: 9 bases; junction bases outside the gene matches: 7. Per germline, CDR1 MGHDK and CDR2 SYGVNS.

The genes are TRBV18 and TRBJ1-1; D gene unclear. The CDR3 contains 14 residues. Germline CDR1 and CDR2: KGHSH and LQKENI. V shed 3 bases and J shed 0 bases, with 8 bases lying between them. The CDR3 DNA sequence: TGTGCCAGCTCACCGGCAGACATGAACACTGAAGCTTTCTTT. Translation gives CASSPADMNTEAFF.

This clone appeared a few times. The rearrangement uses TRBV18 and TRBJ1-2, with a weak D call TRBD1 (5 bases). Per the germline V gene, CDR1 is KGHSH and CDR2 is LQKENI. The length of the CDR3 is 14 residues. The germline V and J ends were trimmed by 6 bases and 4 bases, with 15 bases remaining between them. The CDR3 sequence is CASSPRASSYGYTF. The CDR3 DNA sequence: TGTGCCAGCTCCCCCAGGGCGAGTAGCTATGGCTACACCTTC.

This clone was picked up many times. The V call is TRBV5-8, the J call TRBJ1-2; TRBD1 might be the D (5 bases). The ends were cut back, 5 bases at V and 4 bases at J, with 9 bases in the middle. Germline CDR1 reads SGHTS; CDR2 reads YDEGEE. The CDR3 runs 12 residues. The CDR3 sequence is CASSWGVYGYTF. The CDR3 nucleotides read TGTGCCAGCAGTTGGGGGGTCTATGGCTACACCTTC.

The V and J genes are TRBV6-5 and TRBJ1-3, with a tentative D call TRBD1 (6 bases). The CDR3 totals 15 residues. The V gene's germline CDR1 is MNHEY and CDR2 SVGAGI. The V and J ends lost 0 bases and 3 bases respectively, with 9 bases between them. DNA for the CDR3: TGTGCCAGCAGTTACTCCGGGACACGTGGAAACACCATATATTTT. Translated: CASSYSGTRGNTIYF.

V is TRBV7-9 and J is TRBJ1-5; a possible D gene is TRBD1 (6 bases). Trimming removed 5 bases from V and 3 bases from J, with 17 bases in between. The CDR3 length is 16 residues. Germline lookup yields CDR1 SEHNR and CDR2 FQNEAQ (reference sequence). The CDR3 DNA sequence: TGTGCCAGCAGCCCAGGGGTGGGGCAGGACAATCAGCCCCAGCATTTT. Translation gives CASSPGVGQDNQPQHF.

The chain links TRBV9 to TRBJ2-3, with a weak D call TRBD2 (6 bases). The CDR3 totals 15 residues. Per germline, CDR1 SGDLS and CDR2 YYNGEE. With 0 bases removed from V and 2 bases from J, the gap between germline ends came to 10 bases. The CDR3: CASSVDSGLTDTQYF. The CDR3 nucleotides read TGTGCCAGCAGCGTAGATAGCGGCCTCACAGATACGCAGTATTTT.

The chain employs TRBV9 and TRBJ1-6; 12 bases map to TRBD1. This CDR3 is 20 amino acids long. Germline trimming cut 0 bases from V and 1 base from J; bases unmatched to any gene: 8. Germline CDR1 reads SGDLS; CDR2 reads YYNGEE. The CDR3: CASSVEGDRGRRSYNSPLHF. DNA of the CDR3: TGTGCCAGCAGCGTAGAGGGGGACAGGGGGCGCAGGTCCTATAATTCACCCCTCCACTTT. The whole variable domain, filled in from reference TRBV9 and TRBJ1-6, reads DSGVTQTPKHLITATGQRVTLRCSPRSGDLSVYWYQQSLDQGLQFLIQYYNGEERAKGNILERFSAQQFPDLHSELNLSSLELGDSALYFCASSVEGDRGRRSYNSPLHFGNGTRLTVT.

The chain joins TRBV30 to TRBJ2-3; D might be TRBD1 (5 bases). Trimming removed 2 bases from V and 1 base from J, with 10 bases in between. The CDR3 runs 14 residues. Germline values: CDR1 GTSNPN, CDR2 SVGIG (reference sequence). The CDR3 region is CAWSLGRGTDTQYF. In DNA form, the CDR3 reads TGTGCCTGGAGTTTAGGCAGGGGCACAGATACGCAGTATTTT.

J is TRBJ2-3 and V is TRBV30, with 14 bases aligning to TRBD2. Germline V lookup: CDR1 GTSNPN, CDR2 SVGIG (reference sequence). V shed 2 bases and J 5 bases; nucleotides not matched to a gene: 12. The CDR3 has 18 residues. CDR3 DNA sequence: TGTGCCTGGAGTTTTGGACTGGGGACTAGCGGGAGTAGAGATACGCAGTATTTT. It encodes CAWSFGLGTSGSRDTQYF.